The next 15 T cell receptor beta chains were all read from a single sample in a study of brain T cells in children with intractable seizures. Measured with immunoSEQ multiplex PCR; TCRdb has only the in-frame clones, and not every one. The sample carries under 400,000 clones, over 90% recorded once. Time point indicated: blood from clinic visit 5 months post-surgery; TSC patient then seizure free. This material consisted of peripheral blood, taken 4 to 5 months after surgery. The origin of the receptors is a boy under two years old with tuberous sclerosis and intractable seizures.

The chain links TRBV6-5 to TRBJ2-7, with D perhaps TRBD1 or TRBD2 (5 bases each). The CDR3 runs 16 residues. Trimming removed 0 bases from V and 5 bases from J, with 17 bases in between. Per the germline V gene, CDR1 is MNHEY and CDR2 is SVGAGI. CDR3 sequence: CASSYSRGWRKDEQYF. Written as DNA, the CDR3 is TGTGCCAGCAGTTACTCGAGGGGCTGGCGTAAGGACGAGCAGTACTTC.

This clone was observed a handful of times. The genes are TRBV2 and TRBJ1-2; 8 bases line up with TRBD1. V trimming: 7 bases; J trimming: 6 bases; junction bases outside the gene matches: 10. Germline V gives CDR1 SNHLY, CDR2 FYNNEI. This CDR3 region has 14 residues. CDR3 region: CASTYLTGADGYTF. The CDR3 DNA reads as TGTGCCAGCACTTACTTGACAGGGGCTGATGGCTACACCTTC.

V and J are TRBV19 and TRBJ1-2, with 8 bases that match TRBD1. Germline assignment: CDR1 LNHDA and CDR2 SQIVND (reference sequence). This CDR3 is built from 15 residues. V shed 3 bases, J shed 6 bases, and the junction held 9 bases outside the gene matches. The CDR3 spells CASSILLTGENGYTF. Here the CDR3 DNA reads TGTGCCAGTAGTATCCTATTGACAGGGGAGAATGGCTACACCTTC.

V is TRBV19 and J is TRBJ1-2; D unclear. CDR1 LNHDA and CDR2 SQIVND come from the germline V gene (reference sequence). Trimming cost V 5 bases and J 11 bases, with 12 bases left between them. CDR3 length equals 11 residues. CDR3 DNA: TGTGCCAGTAGTCCCAACCGGTTGTACACCTTC. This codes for CASSPNRLYTF.

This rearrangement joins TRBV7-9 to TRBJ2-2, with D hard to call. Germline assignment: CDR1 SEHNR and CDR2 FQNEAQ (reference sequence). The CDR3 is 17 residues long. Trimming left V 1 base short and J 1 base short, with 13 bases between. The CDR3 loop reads CASSLDRQTLNTGELFF. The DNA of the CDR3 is TGTGCCAGCAGCTTAGATAGGCAGACCTTGAACACCGGGGAGCTGTTTTTT.

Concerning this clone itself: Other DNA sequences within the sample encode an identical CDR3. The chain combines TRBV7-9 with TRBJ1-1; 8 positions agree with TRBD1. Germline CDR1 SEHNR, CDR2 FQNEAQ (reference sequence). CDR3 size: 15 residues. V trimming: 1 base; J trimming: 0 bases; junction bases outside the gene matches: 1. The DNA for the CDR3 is TGTGCCAGCAGCTTAGGACAGGGGTTGAACACTGAAGCTTTCTTT. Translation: CASSLGQGLNTEAFF.

The CDR3 is CASSLLGSGANVLTF. Written as DNA, the CDR3 is TGTGCCAGCAGCTTGTTGGGTTCTGGGGCCAACGTCCTGACTTTC. The rearrangement links TRBV5-4 to TRBJ2-6; no clear D. V lost 1 base, J lost 1 base, and 6 bases lay in between. Germline-derived CDR1 and CDR2 are SGHNT and YYREEE (reference sequence). The CDR3 sequence is 15 residues long. The full variable domain, in which reference TRBV5-4 and TRBJ2-6 provide the parts outside the CDR3, is ETGVTQSPTHLIKTRGQQVTLRCSSQSGHNTVSWYQQALGQGPQFIFQYYREEENGRGNFPPRFSGLQFPNYSSELNVNALELDDSALYLCASSLLGSGANVLTFGAGSRLTVL.

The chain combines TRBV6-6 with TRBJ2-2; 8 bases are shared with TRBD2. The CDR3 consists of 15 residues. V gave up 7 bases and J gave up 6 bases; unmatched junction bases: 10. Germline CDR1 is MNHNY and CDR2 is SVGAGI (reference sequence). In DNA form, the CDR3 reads TGTGCCAGCAACCCGGGGGGGGCCTTCGCCGGGGAGCTGTTTTTT. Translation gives CASNPGGAFAGELFF.

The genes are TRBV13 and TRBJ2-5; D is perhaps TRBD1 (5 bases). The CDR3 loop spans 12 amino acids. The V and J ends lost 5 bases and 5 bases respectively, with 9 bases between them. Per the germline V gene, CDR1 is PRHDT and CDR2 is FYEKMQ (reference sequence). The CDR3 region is CASSVRVETQYF. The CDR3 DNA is TGTGCCAGCAGCGTCAGGGTGGAGACCCAGTACTTC.

CDR3 sequence reads: CAWSQQAQAFF. CDR3 bases: TGTGCCTGGAGTCAGCAGGCCCAAGCTTTCTTT. The chain recombines TRBV30 with TRBJ1-1, with D hard to call. The V end was cut by 2 bases, the J end by 9 bases, with 10 bases between. This CDR3 has 11 residues. CDR1 GTSNPN and CDR2 SVGIG come from the germline V gene (reference sequence).

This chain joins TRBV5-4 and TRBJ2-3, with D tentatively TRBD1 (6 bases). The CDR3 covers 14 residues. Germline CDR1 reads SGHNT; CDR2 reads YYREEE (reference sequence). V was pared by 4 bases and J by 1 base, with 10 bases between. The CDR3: CASSPRTGTDTQYF. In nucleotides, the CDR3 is TGTGCCAGCAGCCCGAGGACAGGCACAGATACGCAGTATTTT.

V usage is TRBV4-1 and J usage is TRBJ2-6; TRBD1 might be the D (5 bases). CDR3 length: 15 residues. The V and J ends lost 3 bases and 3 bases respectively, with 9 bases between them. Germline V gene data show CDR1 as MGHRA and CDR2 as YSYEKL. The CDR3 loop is CASSHRESGANVLTF. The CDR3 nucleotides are TGCGCCAGCAGCCACAGGGAAAGTGGGGCCAACGTCCTGACTTTC.

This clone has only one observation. As DNA, the CDR3 is TGTGCCAGCAGGGGTTCCTACAATGAGCAGTTCTTC. It encodes CASRGSYNEQFF. The chain links TRBV2 to TRBJ2-1; no definite D call. Trimming cost V 6 bases and J 1 base, with 4 bases left between them. This CDR3 comprises 12 residues. In germline, CDR1 is SNHLY, CDR2 FYNNEI.

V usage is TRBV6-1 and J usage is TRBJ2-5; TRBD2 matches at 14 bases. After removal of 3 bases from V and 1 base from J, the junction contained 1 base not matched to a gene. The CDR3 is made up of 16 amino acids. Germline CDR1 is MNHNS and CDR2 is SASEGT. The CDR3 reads CASSDGTSGGQETQYF. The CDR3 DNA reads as TGTGCCAGCAGTGACGGGACTAGCGGGGGCCAAGAGACCCAGTACTTC.

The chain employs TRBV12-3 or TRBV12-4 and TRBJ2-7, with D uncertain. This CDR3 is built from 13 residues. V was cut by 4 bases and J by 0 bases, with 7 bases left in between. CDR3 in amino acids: CASSSVSSYEQYF. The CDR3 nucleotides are TGTGCCAGCAGTTCAGTCAGCTCCTACGAGCAGTACTTC.